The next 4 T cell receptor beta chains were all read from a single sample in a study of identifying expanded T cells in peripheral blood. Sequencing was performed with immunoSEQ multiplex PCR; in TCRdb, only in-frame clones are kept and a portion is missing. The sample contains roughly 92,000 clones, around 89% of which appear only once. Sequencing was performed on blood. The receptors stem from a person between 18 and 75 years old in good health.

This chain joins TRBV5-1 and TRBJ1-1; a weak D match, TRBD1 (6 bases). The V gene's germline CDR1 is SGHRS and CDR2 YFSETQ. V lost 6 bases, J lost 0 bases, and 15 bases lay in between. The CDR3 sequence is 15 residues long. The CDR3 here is CASTMIGGMNTEAFF. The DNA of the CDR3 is TGCGCCAGCACCATGATCGGGGGCATGAACACTGAAGCTTTCTTT.

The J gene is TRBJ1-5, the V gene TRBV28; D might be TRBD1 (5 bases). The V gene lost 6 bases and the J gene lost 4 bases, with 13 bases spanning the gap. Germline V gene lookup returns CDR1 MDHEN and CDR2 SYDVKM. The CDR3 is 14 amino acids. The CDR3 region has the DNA TGTGCCAGCAGCCAAATTAGACAGAATCAGCCCCAGCATTTT. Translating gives CASSQIRQNQPQHF.

The CDR3 DNA follows: TGTGCCAGTAGTGCCCAGTCTCTCCGGGGTGAAAAACTGTTTTTT. Protein: CASSAQSLRGEKLFF. The chain is built from TRBV19 and TRBJ1-4; D uncertain. Trimming took 5 bases from V and 7 from J, leaving 17 bases between them. Germline V gives CDR1 LNHDA, CDR2 SQIVND (reference sequence). This CDR3 has 15 residues.

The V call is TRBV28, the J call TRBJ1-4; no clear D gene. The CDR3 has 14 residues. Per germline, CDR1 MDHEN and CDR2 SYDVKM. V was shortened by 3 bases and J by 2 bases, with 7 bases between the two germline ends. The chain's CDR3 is CASSFLVTNEKLFF. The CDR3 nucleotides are TGTGCCAGCAGTTTCTTAGTCACTAATGAAAAACTGTTTTTT. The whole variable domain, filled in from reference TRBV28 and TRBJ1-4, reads DVKVTQSSRYLVKRTGEKVFLECVQDMDHENMFWYRQDPGLGLRLIYFSYDVKMKEKGDIPEGYSVSREKKERFSLILESASTNQTSMYLCASSFLVTNEKLFFGSGTQLSVL.